This TCR beta chain was obtained from a study of blood T cell repertoires in COVID-19. Turning to the study itself: Spain, Italy and the United States supplied samples that represented acute and convalescent COVID-19. PBMCs, B-cell-depleted T cells, or T cells provided the cDNA or gDNA that made up the material.

The CDR3 sequence is 14 residues long. The germline V and J ends were trimmed by 5 bases and 1 base, with 11 bases remaining between them. The germline V gene encodes CDR1 SGHTA and CDR2 FQGNSA. A single count supports this clone. In the authors' workflow: Reference gene primer amplification yielded estimated nucleated cell counts. TCRdb keeps only in-frame clones here, not all; method: immunoSEQ multiplex PCR. Clone size and V and J calls were adopted from that table, with D and trimming inferred from the DNA. The table includes about 180,000 clones, about 81% detected once. The rearrangement uses TRBV7-2 and TRBJ2-5; maybe TRBD2 (6 bases). The specimen was peripheral blood. The TCR sequence derives from a woman of 80 years or more with COVID-19, enrolled during active disease. CDR3 residues: CASSPGGAQETQYF. The DNA for the CDR3 is TGTGCCAGCAGCCCGGGCGGGGCCCAAGAGACCCAGTACTTC.